One sample yielded the 14 T cell receptor beta chains listed below, sequenced in a study of blood T cell repertoires in COVID-19. The table came from immunoSEQ multiplex PCR; TCRdb's copy has only in-frame clones and leaves some out. The sample contains fewer than 250,000 clones, around nine tenths of which appear only once. Sequencing was done on a sample of peripheral blood. The origin of the receptors is a man between 60 and 75 years old with acute or convalescent COVID-19.

This clone was found a few times. The V gene is TRBV19, the J gene TRBJ1-5; D is perhaps TRBD1 (6 bases). Trimming took 5 bases from V and 4 from J, leaving 12 bases between them. The germline CDR1 and CDR2 sequences are LNHDA and SQIVND (reference sequence). This CDR3 spans 14 amino acids. The DNA for the CDR3 is TGTGCCAGTAGTGCCGGACAGTGGAATCAGCCCCAGCATTTT. Protein sequence: CASSAGQWNQPQHF.

The chain couples TRBV9 to TRBJ2-3; 12 bases fit TRBD2. The CDR3 sequence is 15 residues long. Trimming removed 3 bases from V and 4 bases from J; junction bases left unmatched: 3. Germline V gene lookup returns CDR1 SGDLS and CDR2 YYNGEE. The CDR3 is CASSDGTSGPDTQYF. The CDR3 nucleotides read TGTGCCAGCAGCGACGGGACTAGCGGGCCAGATACGCAGTATTTT.

V is TRBV5-4 and J is TRBJ2-1; 7 nucleotides agree with TRBD1. CDR1 is SGHNT and CDR2 is YYREEE in the germline V gene (reference sequence). V dropped 5 bases and J dropped 6; count of bases not matched to a gene: 8. CDR3 length equals 14 residues. The CDR3 is CASRTMTGRNEQFF. The CDR3 DNA reads as TGTGCCAGCAGAACCATGACAGGGCGCAATGAGCAGTTCTTC.

This clone was recorded once. The rearrangement uses TRBV6-5 and TRBJ2-3, with 10 bases lining up with TRBD2. The CDR3 extends over 16 amino acids. The J segment lost 5 bases and the V segment lost 0 bases, leaving 5 bases of the junction unmatched. CDR1 MNHEY and CDR2 SVGAGI come from the germline V gene. The CDR3, as DNA: TGTGCCAGCAGTTACTCCGGGACTAGCGCCCAAGATACGCAGTATTTT. Its protein product is CASSYSGTSAQDTQYF.

This chain links TRBV3-1 (or the pseudogene TRBV3-2) with TRBJ2-7, with 8 bases aligning to TRBD1. The CDR3 spans 14 residues. The germline V gene encodes CDR1 LGHDT and CDR2 YNNKEL (reference sequence). J gave up 2 bases and V 5 bases, and 5 bases lay outside the gene matches. The CDR3 sequence is CASSDGTGTYEQYF. Here the CDR3 DNA reads TGTGCCAGCAGCGACGGGACAGGAACCTACGAGCAGTACTTC.

The CDR3 DNA sequence: TGTGCCAGCAGCCGTATTTTGGTGGGGCGGAGAGAGCAGTACTTC. The encoded protein is CASSRILVGRREQYF. The rearrangement uses TRBV3-1 (or the pseudogene TRBV3-2) and TRBJ2-7; the D gene is possibly TRBD1 (5 bases). V was cut by 4 bases and J by 7 bases, with 20 bases left in between. CDR1 and CDR2 (germline): LGHDT, YNNKEL (reference sequence). The CDR3 is 15 residues long.

The chain uses TRBV5-4 and TRBJ1-2, with 7 bases matching TRBD1. Germline CDR1 and CDR2: SGHNT and YYREEE (reference sequence). This CDR3 has 14 amino acids. The V gene end was trimmed by 3 bases and the J gene end by 7 bases; junction bases not matched to a gene: 9. Here the CDR3 DNA reads TGTGCCAGCAGCTCCCCCGGACAGGTCCGTGGCTACACCTTC. This translates into CASSSPGQVRGYTF.

The rearrangement links TRBV6-2 or TRBV6-3 to TRBJ2-1; D not resolved. The CDR3 covers 12 residues. Germline CDR1 and CDR2: MNHEY and SVGEGT. The V gene lost 2 bases and the J gene lost 13 bases, with 12 bases spanning the gap. The CDR3 region has the DNA TGTGCCAGCAGTTACGATTACAGTCGACAGTTCTTC. Its translation: CASSYDYSRQFF.

The rearrangement joins TRBV6-5 to TRBJ1-2; D not resolved. CDR1 MNHEY and CDR2 SVGAGI come from the germline V gene. CDR3 length equals 15 residues. V gave up 0 bases and J gave up 5 bases, with 13 bases separating them. The DNA for the CDR3 is TGTGCCAGCAGTTACTCTCCCTGGGCGGGATATGGCTACACCTTC. Its protein is CASSYSPWAGYGYTF.

This chain joins TRBV7-9 and TRBJ2-5, with TRBD1 matching over 7 bases. Germline lookup yields CDR1 SEHNR and CDR2 FQNEAQ (reference sequence). J gave up 2 bases and V 6 bases, and 6 bases lay outside the gene matches. There are 14 residues in the CDR3. In DNA form, the CDR3 reads TGTGCCAGCAGAGGGGGCCTTGATCAAGAGACCCAGTACTTC. Translating it yields CASRGGLDQETQYF.

The chain has TRBV15 and TRBJ2-7; a possible D gene is TRBD2 (6 bases). The CDR3 totals 15 residues. CDR1 and CDR2 (germline): LNHNV, YYDKDF (reference sequence). V was cut by 4 bases and J by 2 bases, with 15 bases left in between. In DNA, the CDR3 is TGTGCCACCAGCATTCAGCGCGGGGCCACCTACGAGCAGTACTTC. Its protein product is CATSIQRGATYEQYF.

This clone was counted once. The CDR3 is CASSLRGSYEQYF. CDR3 bases: TGTGCCAGCAGCTTGAGAGGGTCCTACGAGCAGTACTTC. V is TRBV5-8 and J is TRBJ2-7, with a possible D match to TRBD2 (5 bases). The germline gives CDR1 SGHTS, CDR2 YDEGEE. Trimming removed 1 base at V and 1 base at J, with 6 bases between. This CDR3 has 13 residues.

The V and J genes are TRBV12-3 or TRBV12-4 and TRBJ2-1, with D hard to call. The V end was cut by 5 bases, the J end by 5 bases, with 7 bases between. There are 12 residues in the CDR3. CDR3 protein: CASSNNNNEQFF. The CDR3 region has the DNA TGTGCCAGCAGTAACAATAACAATGAGCAGTTCTTC.

The gene calls are TRBV7-3 and TRBJ1-1; D is possibly TRBD1 (5 bases). The germline V gene encodes CDR1 SGHTA and CDR2 FQGTGA. The CDR3 covers 14 residues. Between the trimmed V and J ends, which lost 2 bases and 0 bases, there was a span of 7 bases. This chain's CDR3 is CASSLSGLNTEAFF. The CDR3 DNA reads as TGTGCCAGCAGCTTATCAGGGCTGAACACTGAAGCTTTCTTT.